This TCR beta chain was sequenced during a study of human T cells and chemical hapten exposure. About the research overall: Reading of the patch tests, which applied 0.01% DPC to the upper back, occurred at 6 days.

This clonotype was counted ten times or more. The antigen is unknown. Time point in this sample: pre-sensitization, week 0. The treatment is: therapeutic diphenylcyclopropenone sensitization with weekly scalp DPC. Single cDNA molecules in the library carried unique molecular identifiers attached during preparation. As processed by the authors: Sample TCR totals centred on a median of approximately 96,000, ranging about 20,000 to 750,000. TCRdb re-called the RACE reads through MiXCR, storing one row per CDR3 protein. The V and J calls were not made by the authors but by TCRdb's processing. The sample includes tens of thousands of distinct CDR3 sequences, roughly 11% of them seen just once. V dropped 5 bases and J dropped 0; count of bases not matched to a gene: 5. The CDR3 is 17 amino acids. Germline V CDR1 and CDR2: SGHTA, FQGNSA. Study-level results: Relative to control repertoires, expanded TCRs gave rise to significantly more large CDR3 similarity clusters.

The chain carries TRBV7-2 and TRBJ2-6, with 9 nucleotides matching TRBD1. The sequence came from a woman aged 45-59 years with alopecia areata. Some clones in this sample may be carry-over from other donors' samples. The starting material was whole blood, obtained in connection with sensitization to the hapten diphenylcyclopropenone (DPC). CDR3 nucleotide sequence: TGTGCCAGCAGCCTCACAGGGGGCGGCTCTGGGGCCAACGTCCTGACTTTC. This codes for CASSLTGGGSGANVLTF.